These 20 T cell receptor beta chains share one sample of origin, sequenced in a study of radiotherapy plus CTLA-4 blockade in lung cancer. TCRdb keeps only in-frame clones here, not all; method: immunoSEQ multiplex PCR. The sample lists about 64,000 clones, less than 75% seen once, with about 8.3% in the top ten. The input for sequencing was peripheral blood, taken from a patient treated with radiotherapy plus ipilimumab. The receptors come from a human donor with non-small cell lung cancer whose response to radiotherapy plus ipilimumab could not be evaluated.

In this sample, this clone turned up many times. The chain joins TRBV6-1 to TRBJ2-7; D not resolved. The CDR3 is 14 amino acids. Looked up from germline, CDR1 is MNHNS and CDR2 is SASEGT. Trimming left V 5 bases short and J 1 base short, with 12 bases between. CDR3 residues: CASSQDGDSYEQYF. The CDR3 DNA reads as TGTGCCAGCAGTCAAGACGGAGATTCCTACGAGCAGTACTTC.

V gene TRBV30 combines with J gene TRBJ2-5; D ambiguous. CDR1 GTSNPN and CDR2 SVGIG come from the germline V gene (reference sequence). The CDR3 covers 12 residues. Trimming took 2 bases from V and 5 from J, leaving 9 bases between them. The CDR3 region is CAWSLADETQYF. CDR3 DNA sequence: TGTGCCTGGAGTCTGGCGGATGAGACCCAGTACTTC.

V gene TRBV4-3 combines with J gene TRBJ2-3; D gene ambiguous. Germline V CDR1 and CDR2: LGHNA, YSLEER. The ends were cut back, 0 bases at V and 4 bases at J, with 20 bases in the middle. The length of the CDR3 is 18 residues. CDR3 sequence (DNA): TGCGCCAGCAGCCAAGATTTCAATCCCAACGGTCTGGCAGATACGCAGTATTTT. Translated, it gives CASSQDFNPNGLADTQYF.

The CDR3: CASSHLLAGVSYNEQFF. In DNA form, the CDR3 reads TGCGCCAGCAGCCACCTACTAGCGGGGGTCTCCTACAATGAGCAGTTCTTC. The chain recombines TRBV4-1 with TRBJ2-1; 11 bases align to TRBD2. Germline loops: CDR1 MGHRA, CDR2 YSYEKL. The length of the CDR3 is 17 residues. J gave up 0 bases and V 3 bases, and 4 bases lay outside the gene matches.

This clone was counted a single time. CDR3 sequence: CASSVDPSGPNTGELFF. The CDR3 region has the DNA TGTGCCAGCAGCGTAGACCCTAGCGGCCCGAACACCGGGGAGCTGTTTTTT. V usage is TRBV9 and J usage is TRBJ2-2; 7 positions match TRBD2. CDR1 is SGDLS, CDR2 YYNGEE, per germline. V shed 0 bases, J shed 0 bases, and the junction held 5 bases outside the gene matches. The CDR3 has 17 amino acids.

The chain recombines TRBV30 with TRBJ1-5; 12 nucleotides agree with TRBD1. V was clipped by 4 bases and J by 2 bases; unmatched bases: 12. This CDR3 has 18 residues. Germline V gives CDR1 GTSNPN, CDR2 SVGIG (reference sequence). This CDR3 is CAWTSGTGGIFGNQPQHF. For the CDR3, the DNA is TGTGCCTGGACAAGCGGGACAGGGGGCATTTTTGGCAATCAGCCCCAGCATTTT. Full variable domain (remainder filled in from reference TRBV30 and TRBJ1-5): SQTIHQWPATLVQPVGSPLSLECTVEGTSNPNLYWYRQAAGRGLQLLFYSVGIGQISSEVPQNLSASRPQDRQFILSSKKLLLSDSGFYLCAWTSGTGGIFGNQPQHFGDGTRLSIL.

The V and J genes are TRBV7-9 and TRBJ2-5; D is uncertain. The CDR3 is 16 amino acids. The germline V gene has CDR1 SEHNR and CDR2 FQNEAQ (reference sequence). The ends were cut back, 0 bases at V and 2 bases at J, with 13 bases in the middle. CDR3 residues: CASSLALWAGQETQYF. CDR3 DNA: TGTGCCAGCAGCTTAGCGCTCTGGGCCGGACAAGAGACCCAGTACTTC.

The chain joins TRBV6-5 to TRBJ1-1; a weak D match, TRBD1 (5 bases). Germline lookup yields CDR1 MNHEY and CDR2 SVGAGI. V was trimmed by 0 bases and J by 7 bases, leaving 12 bases between them. There are 14 residues in the CDR3. CDR3 DNA: TGTGCCAGCAGTTACTCGAGCAGGGTCGGTGAAGCTTTCTTT. The encoded protein is CASSYSSRVGEAFF.

The gene calls are TRBV9 and TRBJ2-5, with 11 bases matching TRBD2. J gave up 1 base and V 6 bases, and 8 bases lay outside the gene matches. The germline V gene encodes CDR1 SGDLS and CDR2 YYNGEE. This CDR3 spans 16 amino acids. The DNA for the CDR3 is TGTGCCAGCACCAGACTTAGCGGGGGGGCCCAAGAGACCCAGTACTTC. Protein sequence: CASTRLSGGAQETQYF.

The chain combines TRBV11-3 with TRBJ1-1, with D unresolved. With 0 bases removed from V and 5 bases from J, the gap between germline ends came to 7 bases. The length of the CDR3 is 13 residues. Germline V lookup: CDR1 SGHNT, CDR2 YENEEA. The CDR3 region is CASSLDRGTEAFF. In DNA, the CDR3 is TGTGCCAGCAGCTTAGATCGAGGGACTGAAGCTTTCTTT.

J is TRBJ1-5 and V is TRBV28; the D gene is possibly TRBD1 (5 bases). The V end lost 5 bases, the J end lost 6 bases, and 14 bases lay between the germline ends. The germline gives CDR1 MDHEN, CDR2 SYDVKM. The CDR3 covers 14 residues. In DNA form, the CDR3 reads TGTGCCAGCAGTGGGGCCTCCCTAGGTCAGCCCCAGCATTTT. This sequence encodes CASSGASLGQPQHF.

The V call is TRBV11-2, the J call TRBJ2-3; D is uncertain. V shed 0 bases and J shed 1 base, with 8 bases lying between them. From germline, CDR1 is SGHAT and CDR2 FQNNGV. The length of the CDR3 is 15 residues. The CDR3 reads CASSLDGLGTDTQYF. CDR3 DNA sequence: TGTGCCAGCAGCTTAGATGGCCTAGGCACAGATACGCAGTATTTT.

This clone was found once. V gene TRBV9 combines with J gene TRBJ2-1, with D maybe TRBD2 (6 bases). From germline, CDR1 is SGDLS and CDR2 YYNGEE. This CDR3 comprises 16 residues. Trimming took off 1 base at V and 6 bases at J, with 17 bases between the two ends. CDR3 sequence (DNA): TGTGCCAGCAGCGTACTTTCCGGGGGAGACATCAATGAGCAGTTCTTC. It yields the protein CASSVLSGGDINEQFF.

This clone has only a few counts. The J gene is TRBJ1-2, the V gene TRBV7-2; tentative D call: TRBD1 (5 bases). The CDR3 runs 16 residues. V lost 1 base and J lost 8, with 20 bases in between. CDR1 is SGHTA and CDR2 is FQGNSA in the germline V gene. This CDR3 is CASSLGAGRDLWGYTF. The DNA of the CDR3 is TGTGCCAGCAGCTTAGGCGCAGGGCGGGATTTATGGGGCTACACCTTC.

The chain combines TRBV2 with TRBJ1-4; 7 nucleotides align to TRBD1. The V gene's germline CDR1 is SNHLY and CDR2 FYNNEI. There are 13 residues in the CDR3. Trimming cost V 2 bases and J 8 bases; bases outside gene matches: 2. The CDR3 spells CASSEQGVEKLFF. Here the CDR3 DNA reads TGTGCCAGCAGTGAACAGGGGGTGGAAAAACTGTTTTTT.

CDR3 in amino acids: CASRDSFSQETQYF. Here the CDR3 DNA reads TGTGCCAGCAGGGACAGTTTCTCCCAAGAGACCCAGTACTTC. V and J are TRBV2 and TRBJ2-5, with D maybe TRBD1 (6 bases). From germline, CDR1 is SNHLY and CDR2 FYNNEI. Trimming shortened V by 6 bases and J by 1 base, and 12 bases separated the two germline ends. The CDR3 loop spans 14 amino acids.

This clone has a count of ten or more. Other DNA sequences of this sample code for an identical CDR3. The chain has TRBV7-9 and TRBJ1-5; D call uncertain. This CDR3 contains 13 residues. CDR1 SEHNR and CDR2 FQNEAQ come from the germline V gene (reference sequence). Trimming removed 2 bases from V and 2 bases from J, with 4 bases in between. This chain's CDR3 is CASSLSGNQPQHF. The CDR3 DNA follows: TGTGCCAGCAGCTTATCGGGCAATCAGCCCCAGCATTTT.

The chain joins TRBV27 to TRBJ1-1; the D gene is possibly TRBD1 (5 bases). V was shortened by 6 bases and J by 9 bases, with 17 bases between the two germline ends. The CDR3 spans 13 residues. Germline V gives CDR1 MNHEY, CDR2 SMNVEV (reference sequence). The CDR3 here is CASSPSIGGKAFF. CDR3 in DNA: TGTGCCAGCAGCCCTTCAATTGGGGGGAAAGCTTTCTTT.

This chain joins TRBV30 and TRBJ1-1; D uncertain. Germline CDR1 is GTSNPN and CDR2 is SVGIG (reference sequence). The length of the CDR3 is 12 residues. Between the trimmed V and J ends, which lost 5 bases and 4 bases, there was a span of 11 bases. DNA for the CDR3: TGTGCCTGGGCCCCTAGATTCACTGAAGCTTTCTTT. It translates to CAWAPRFTEAFF.

The CDR3 DNA sequence: TGTGCCAGCAGCTTGGGTAGCGGGACGAACACCGGGGAGCTGTTTTTT. It encodes CASSLGSGTNTGELFF. The J gene is TRBJ2-2, the V gene TRBV5-4, with 8 bases lining up with TRBD2. This CDR3 contains 16 residues. Losses at the gene ends were 0 bases for V and 0 bases for J; bases not matched to a gene: 1. The germline CDR1 and CDR2 sequences are SGHNT and YYREEE (reference sequence).